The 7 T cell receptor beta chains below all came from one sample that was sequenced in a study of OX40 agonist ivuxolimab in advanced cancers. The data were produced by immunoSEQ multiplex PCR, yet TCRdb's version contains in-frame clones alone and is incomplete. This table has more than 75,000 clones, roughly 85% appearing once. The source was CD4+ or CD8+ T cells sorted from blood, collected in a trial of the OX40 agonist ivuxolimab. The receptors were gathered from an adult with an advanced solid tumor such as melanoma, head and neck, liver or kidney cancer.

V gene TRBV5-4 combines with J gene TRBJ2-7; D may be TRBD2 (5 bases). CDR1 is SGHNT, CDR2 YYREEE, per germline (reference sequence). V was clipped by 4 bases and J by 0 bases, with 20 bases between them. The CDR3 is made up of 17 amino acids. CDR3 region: CASSQLEEARSSYEQYF. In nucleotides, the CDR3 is TGTGCCAGCAGCCAGTTGGAGGAGGCCAGGAGCTCCTACGAGCAGTACTTC.

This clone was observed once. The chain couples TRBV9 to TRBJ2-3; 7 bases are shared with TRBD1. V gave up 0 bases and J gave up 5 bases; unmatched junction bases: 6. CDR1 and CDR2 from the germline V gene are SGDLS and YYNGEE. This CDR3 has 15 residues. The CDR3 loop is CASSVVGQPLDTQYF. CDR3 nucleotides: TGTGCCAGCAGCGTAGTGGGACAGCCTCTAGATACGCAGTATTTT.

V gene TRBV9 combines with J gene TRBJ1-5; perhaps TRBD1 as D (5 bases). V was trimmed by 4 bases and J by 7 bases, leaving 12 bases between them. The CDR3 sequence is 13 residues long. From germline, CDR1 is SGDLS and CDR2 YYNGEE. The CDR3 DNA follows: TGTGCCAGCAGCTCCCAGGGTCTACAGCCCCAGCATTTT. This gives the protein CASSSQGLQPQHF.

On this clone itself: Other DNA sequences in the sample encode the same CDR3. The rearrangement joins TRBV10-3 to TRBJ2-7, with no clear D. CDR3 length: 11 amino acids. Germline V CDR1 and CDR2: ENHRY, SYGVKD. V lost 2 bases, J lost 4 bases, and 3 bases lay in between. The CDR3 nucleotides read TGTGCCATCAGTGAGGGGTACGAGCAGTACTTC. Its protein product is CAISEGYEQYF.

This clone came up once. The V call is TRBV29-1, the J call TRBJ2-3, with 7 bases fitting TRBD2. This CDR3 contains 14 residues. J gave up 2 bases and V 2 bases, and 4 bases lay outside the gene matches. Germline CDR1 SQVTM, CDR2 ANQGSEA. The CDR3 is CSVELAVHTDTQYF. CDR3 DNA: TGCAGCGTTGAACTAGCGGTACACACAGATACGCAGTATTTT.

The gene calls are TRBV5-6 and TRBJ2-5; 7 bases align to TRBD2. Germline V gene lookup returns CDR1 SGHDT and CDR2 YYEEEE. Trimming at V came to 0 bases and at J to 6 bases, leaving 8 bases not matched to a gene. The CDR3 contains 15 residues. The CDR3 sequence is CASSLALLGGKTQYF. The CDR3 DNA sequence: TGTGCCAGCAGCTTGGCCTTATTGGGAGGGAAGACCCAGTACTTC.

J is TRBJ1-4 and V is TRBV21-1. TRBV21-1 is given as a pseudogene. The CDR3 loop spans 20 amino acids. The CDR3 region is CASSTRPTGGGRATNEKLFF. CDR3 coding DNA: TGTGCCAGCAGCACCCGCCCCACAGGAGGGGGACGTGCAACTAATGAAAAACTGTTTTTT.